The present TCR beta chain was sequenced within a study of blood T cell repertoires in COVID-19. Measured with immunoSEQ multiplex PCR; TCRdb has only the in-frame clones, and not every one. This sample carries hundreds of thousands of clones, 87% of them seen once, and the ten largest clones take around 10%. The sequence derives from a woman in her late teens or twenties who had recovered from COVID-19. Sequenced: PBMCs or T cells enriched from blood (not recorded which).

Here the CDR3 reads CASSPPPFTGELFF. In DNA, the CDR3 is TGTGCCAGCAGTCCCCCCCCATTCACCGGGGAGCTGTTTTTT. This sequence joins TRBV27 and TRBJ2-2; D is undetermined. The V gene's germline CDR1 is MNHEY and CDR2 SMNVEV (reference sequence). This CDR3 is built from 14 residues. V lost 5 bases and J lost 4, with 11 bases in between.